This TCR beta chain was retrieved from a study of Ad26.COV2.S vaccination and SARS-CoV-2 variants. Across the study: Into the muscle, Ad26.COV2.S was dosed once or twice, 56 days apart.

The protocol was immunoSEQ multiplex PCR, while the TCRdb copy is restricted to in-frame clones and leaves out a portion. The profile shows around 300,000 clones, roughly 90% of them singletons. As for treatment: around 19 received Ad26.COV2.S at low or high dose, single or two shots; about 5 received placebo; per-sample allocation not given. Specimens were obtained on day 63 following the first vaccine or placebo injection. Within Boston, the person who donated was an adult of 18-55 years. This clone occurred once. The antigen is not known. The CDR3 has 12 residues. V lost 0 bases and J lost 4, with 3 bases in between. Germline CDR1 reads LNHDA; CDR2 reads SQIVND (reference sequence). Study-wide points: Assessments of TCR breadth and depth may have underestimated the total T cell responses. Post-vaccination breadth of spike-specific CD8+ and CD4+ T cell responses was reportedly substantial.

The rearrangement joins TRBV19 to TRBJ1-1; D is uncertain. This material consisted of peripheral blood, taken in a trial of Ad26.COV2.S vaccine versus placebo. The receptor's source is a person aged 18-60 years who received the Ad26.COV2.S COVID-19 vaccine or a placebo. CDR3 DNA: TGTGCCAGTAGTATAGATCGCACTGAAGCTTTCTTT. The encoded protein is CASSIDRTEAFF.